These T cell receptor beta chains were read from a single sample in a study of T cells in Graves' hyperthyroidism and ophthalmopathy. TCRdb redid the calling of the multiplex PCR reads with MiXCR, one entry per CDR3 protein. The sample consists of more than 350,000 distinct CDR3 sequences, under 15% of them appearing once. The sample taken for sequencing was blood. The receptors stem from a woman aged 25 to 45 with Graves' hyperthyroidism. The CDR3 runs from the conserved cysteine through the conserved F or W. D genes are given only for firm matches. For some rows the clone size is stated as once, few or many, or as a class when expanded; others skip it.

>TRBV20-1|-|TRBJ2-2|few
CSALSVNTGELFF
TGCAGTGCCCTGTCGGTGAACACCGGGGAGCTGTTTTTT
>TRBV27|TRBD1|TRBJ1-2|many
CASSQGQGANYGYTF
TGTGCCAGCAGCCAAGGACAGGGAGCTAACTATGGCTACACCTTC
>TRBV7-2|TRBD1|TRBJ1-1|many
CASSIRQGNTEAFF
TGTGCCAGCAGCATTCGACAGGGTAACACTGAAGCTTTCTTT
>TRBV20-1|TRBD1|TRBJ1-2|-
CSARERGRGPLYGYTF
TGCAGTGCTAGAGAAAGGGGCAGGGGGCCTCTATATGGCTACACCTTC
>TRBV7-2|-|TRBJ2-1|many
CASSSPWGGEQFF
TGTGCCAGCAGCTCCCCATGGGGCGGGGAGCAGTTCTTC
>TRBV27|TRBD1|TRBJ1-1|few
CASSLSGGSPTEAFF
TGTGCCAGCAGTTTATCAGGGGGCTCCCCCACTGAAGCTTTCTTT
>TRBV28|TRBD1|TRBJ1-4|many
CASIGGQGNGGEKLFF
TGTGCCAGCATCGGGGGACAGGGGAATGGTGGTGAAAAACTGTTTTTT
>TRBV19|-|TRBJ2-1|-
CASSISAGSYNEQFF
TGTGCCAGTAGTATATCAGCGGGCTCCTACAATGAGCAGTTCTTC
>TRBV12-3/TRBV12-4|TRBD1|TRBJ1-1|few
CASKPHRGMNTEAFF
TGTGCCAGCAAACCACACAGGGGAATGAACACTGAAGCTTTCTTT
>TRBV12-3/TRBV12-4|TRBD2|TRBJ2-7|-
CASSLIVGGGAYEQYF
TGTGCCAGCAGTCTCATAGTGGGGGGAGGGGCCTACGAGCAGTACTTC
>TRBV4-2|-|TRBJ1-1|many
CASSQDQLGIMNTEAFF
TGTGCCAGCAGCCAAGATCAACTAGGAATCATGAACACTGAAGCTTTCTTT
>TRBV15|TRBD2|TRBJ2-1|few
CATSRDRGLAGASGQFF
TGTGCCACCAGCAGAGATCGGGGACTAGCGGGAGCGAGCGGGCAGTTCTTC
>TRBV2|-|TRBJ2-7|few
CASVEQLVGEQYF
TGTGCCAGCGTGGAGCAGTTAGTGGGCGAGCAGTACTTC
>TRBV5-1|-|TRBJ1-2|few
CASSSTFSGPNYGYTF
TGCGCCAGCAGCTCAACCTTCTCAGGCCCAAACTATGGCTACACCTTC
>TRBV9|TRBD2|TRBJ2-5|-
CASSGPMGLAGAGETQYF
TGTGCCAGCAGCGGGCCTATGGGGCTAGCGGGAGCAGGGGAGACCCAGTACTTC
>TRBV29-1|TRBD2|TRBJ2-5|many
CSVDNGLAGRETQYF
TGCAGCGTTGATAACGGACTAGCGGGACGGGAGACCCAGTACTTC
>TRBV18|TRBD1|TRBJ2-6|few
CASSPPGQRSGANVLTF
TGTGCCAGCTCACCCCCGGGACAGCGCTCTGGGGCCAACGTCCTGACTTTC
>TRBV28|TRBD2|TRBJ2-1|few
CASSLELAAIYNEQFF
TGTGCCAGCAGCTTAGAACTAGCGGCAATCTACAATGAGCAGTTCTTC
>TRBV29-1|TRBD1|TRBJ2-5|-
CSARTGGETQYF
TGCAGCGCTAGGACAGGGGGTGAGACCCAGTACTTC
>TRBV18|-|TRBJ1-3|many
CASSPSRGDTIYF
TGTGCCAGCTCGCCAAGCCGAGGGGACACCATATATTTT
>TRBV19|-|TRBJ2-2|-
CASSIPGTGELFF
TGTGCCAGTAGTATTCCAGGCACCGGGGAGCTGTTTTTT
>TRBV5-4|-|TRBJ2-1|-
CASSLSPRADNEQFF
TGTGCCAGCAGCTTGTCCCCGCGGGCCGACAATGAGCAGTTCTTC
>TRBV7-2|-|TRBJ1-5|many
CASSSQGSDQPQHF
TGTGCCAGCAGCTCACAGGGAAGCGATCAGCCCCAGCATTTT
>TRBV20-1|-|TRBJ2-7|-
CSAPPPRSTYEQYF
TGCAGTGCCCCCCCCCCGAGGTCTACCTACGAGCAGTACTTC
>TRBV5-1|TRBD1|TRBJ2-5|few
CASSLGTGGHQETQYF
TGCGCCAGCAGCCTCGGGACAGGGGGGCACCAAGAGACCCAGTACTTC
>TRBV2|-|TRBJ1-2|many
CASSENVLDNGYTF
TGTGCCAGCAGTGAAAATGTCCTAGATAATGGCTACACCTTC
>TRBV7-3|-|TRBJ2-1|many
CASSLGGAKYNEQFF
TGTGCCAGCAGCTTAGGCGGGGCTAAATACAATGAGCAGTTCTTC
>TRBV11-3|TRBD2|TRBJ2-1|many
CASSLERTSGYNEQFF
TGTGCCAGCAGCTTAGAGAGGACTAGCGGCTACAATGAGCAGTTCTTC
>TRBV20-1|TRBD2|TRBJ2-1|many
CSARDPLAGANEQFF
TGCAGTGCTAGAGATCCACTAGCGGGAGCCAATGAGCAGTTCTTC
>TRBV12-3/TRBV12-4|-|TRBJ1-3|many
CASSLLGNTIYF
TGTGCCAGCAGTTTACTTGGAAACACCATATATTTT
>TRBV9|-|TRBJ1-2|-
CASSAGGWGANYGYTF
TGTGCCAGCAGCGCCGGCGGATGGGGGGCTAACTATGGCTACACCTTC
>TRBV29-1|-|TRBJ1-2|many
CSVARGGDGYTF
TGCAGCGTTGCCAGGGGAGGGGATGGCTACACCTTC
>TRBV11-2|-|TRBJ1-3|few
CASSLERIGNTIYF
TGTGCCAGCAGCTTAGAGAGGATAGGAAACACCATATATTTT
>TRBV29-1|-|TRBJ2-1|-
CSVEDLYGRDFEQFF
TGCAGCGTTGAAGATCTATACGGGAGAGATTTTGAGCAGTTCTTC
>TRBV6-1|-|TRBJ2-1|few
CASSFGPFPTYNEQFF
TGTGCCAGCTCCTTCGGTCCTTTTCCAACCTACAATGAGCAGTTCTTC
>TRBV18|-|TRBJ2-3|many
CASSPPFGTDTQYF
TGTGCCAGCTCACCACCCTTCGGGACAGATACGCAGTATTTT
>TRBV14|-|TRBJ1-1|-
CASSLNRFTEAFF
TGTGCCAGCAGCCTTAACAGGTTTACTGAAGCTTTCTTT
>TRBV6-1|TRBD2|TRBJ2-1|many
CASSALGLAGVNEQFF
TGTGCCAGCAGTGCTCTGGGACTAGCGGGAGTCAATGAGCAGTTCTTC
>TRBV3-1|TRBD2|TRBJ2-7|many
CASSQEGGGRSGIEQYF
TGTGCCAGCAGCCAAGAGGGGGGCGGGAGGAGCGGAATAGAGCAGTACTTC
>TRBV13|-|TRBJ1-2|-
CASSGGGFDVDYGYTF
TGTGCCAGCAGTGGGGGAGGTTTCGATGTTGACTATGGCTACACCTTC
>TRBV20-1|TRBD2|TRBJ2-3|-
CSAIAGGVTDTQYF
TGCAGTGCTATAGCGGGAGGCGTCACAGATACGCAGTATTTT
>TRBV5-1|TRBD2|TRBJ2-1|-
CARSRDSGDNEQFF
TGCGCCAGAAGCAGGGATAGCGGGGACAATGAGCAGTTCTTC
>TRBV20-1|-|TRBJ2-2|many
CSARGPLNTGELFF
TGCAGTGCTAGAGGACCGTTGAACACCGGGGAGCTGTTTTTT